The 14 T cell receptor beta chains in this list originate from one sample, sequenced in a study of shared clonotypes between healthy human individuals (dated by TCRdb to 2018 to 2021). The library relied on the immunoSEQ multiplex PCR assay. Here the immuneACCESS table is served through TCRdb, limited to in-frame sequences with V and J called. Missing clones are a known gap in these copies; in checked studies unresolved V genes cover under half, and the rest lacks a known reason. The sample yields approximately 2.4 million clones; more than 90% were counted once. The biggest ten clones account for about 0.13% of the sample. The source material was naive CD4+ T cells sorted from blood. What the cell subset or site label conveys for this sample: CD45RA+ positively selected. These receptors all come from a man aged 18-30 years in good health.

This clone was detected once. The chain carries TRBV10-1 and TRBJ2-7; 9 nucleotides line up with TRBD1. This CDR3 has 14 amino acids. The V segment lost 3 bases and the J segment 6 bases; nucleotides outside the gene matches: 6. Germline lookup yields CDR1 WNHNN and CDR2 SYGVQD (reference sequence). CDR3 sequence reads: CASSENRGPGEQYF. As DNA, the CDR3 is TGCGCCAGCAGTGAAAACAGGGGGCCAGGCGAGCAGTACTTC.

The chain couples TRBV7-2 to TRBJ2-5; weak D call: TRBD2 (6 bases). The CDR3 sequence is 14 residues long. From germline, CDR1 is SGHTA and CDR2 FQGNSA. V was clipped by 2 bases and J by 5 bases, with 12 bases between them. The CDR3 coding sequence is TGTGCCAGCAGCTTAAGGTGGGCGGGGGAGACCCAGTACTTC. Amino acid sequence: CASSLRWAGETQYF. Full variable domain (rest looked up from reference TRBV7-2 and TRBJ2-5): GAGVSQSPSNKVTEKGKDVELRCDPISGHTALYWYRQSLGQGLEFLIYFQGNSAPDKSGLPSDRFSAERTGGSVSTLTIQRTQQEDSAVYLCASSLRWAGETQYFGPGTRLLVL.

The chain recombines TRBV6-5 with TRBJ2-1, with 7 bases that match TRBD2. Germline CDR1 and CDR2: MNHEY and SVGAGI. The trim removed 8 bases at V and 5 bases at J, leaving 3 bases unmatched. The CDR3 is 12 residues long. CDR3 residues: CASGRGNNEQFF. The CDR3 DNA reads TGTGCCAGCGGGCGGGGGAACAATGAGCAGTTCTTC.

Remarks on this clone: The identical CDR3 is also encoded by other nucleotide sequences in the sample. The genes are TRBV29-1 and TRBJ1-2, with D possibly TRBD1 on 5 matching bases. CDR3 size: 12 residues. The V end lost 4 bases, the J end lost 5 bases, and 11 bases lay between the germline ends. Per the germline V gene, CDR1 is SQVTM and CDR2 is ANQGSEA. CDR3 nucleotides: TGCAGCGTTGCCCAGGGCACTTATGGCTACACCTTC. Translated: CSVAQGTYGYTF.

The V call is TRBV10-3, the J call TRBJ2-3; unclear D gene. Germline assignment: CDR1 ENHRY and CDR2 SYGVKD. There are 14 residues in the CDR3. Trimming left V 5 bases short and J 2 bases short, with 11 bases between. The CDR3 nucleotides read TGTGCCATCAGTTTGGACGGTATCACAGATACGCAGTATTTT. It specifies CAISLDGITDTQYF.

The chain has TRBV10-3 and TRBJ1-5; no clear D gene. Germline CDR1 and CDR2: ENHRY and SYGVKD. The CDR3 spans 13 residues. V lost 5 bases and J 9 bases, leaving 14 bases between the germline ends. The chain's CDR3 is CAISPDVTGPQHF. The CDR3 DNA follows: TGTGCCATCAGTCCCGACGTCACCGGGCCCCAGCATTTT.

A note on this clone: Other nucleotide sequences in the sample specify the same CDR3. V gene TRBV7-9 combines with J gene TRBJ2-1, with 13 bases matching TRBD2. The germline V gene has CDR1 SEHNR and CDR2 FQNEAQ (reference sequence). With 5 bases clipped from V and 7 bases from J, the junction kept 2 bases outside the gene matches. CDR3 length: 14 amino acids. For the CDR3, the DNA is TGTGCCAGCAGCCTGACTAGCGGGGGGAATGAGCAGTTCTTC. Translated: CASSLTSGGNEQFF.

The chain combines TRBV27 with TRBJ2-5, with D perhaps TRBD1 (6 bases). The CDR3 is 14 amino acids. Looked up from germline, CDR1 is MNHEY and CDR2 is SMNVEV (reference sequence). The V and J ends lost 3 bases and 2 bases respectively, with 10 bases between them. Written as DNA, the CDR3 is TGTGCCAGCAGTTTTGGACAGAAACAAGAGACCCAGTACTTC. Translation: CASSFGQKQETQYF.

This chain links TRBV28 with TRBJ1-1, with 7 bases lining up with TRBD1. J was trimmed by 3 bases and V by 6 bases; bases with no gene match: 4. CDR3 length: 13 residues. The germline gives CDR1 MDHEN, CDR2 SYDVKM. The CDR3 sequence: CASSSTGHTEAFF. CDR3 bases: TGTGCCAGCAGCTCGACAGGGCACACTGAAGCTTTCTTT.

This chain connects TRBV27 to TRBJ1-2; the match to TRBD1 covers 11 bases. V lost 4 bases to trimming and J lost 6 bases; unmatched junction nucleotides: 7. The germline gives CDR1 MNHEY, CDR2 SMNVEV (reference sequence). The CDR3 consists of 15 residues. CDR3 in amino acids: CASSSEGQGVHGYTF. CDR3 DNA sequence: TGTGCCAGCAGTTCCGAGGGACAGGGGGTCCATGGCTACACCTTC.

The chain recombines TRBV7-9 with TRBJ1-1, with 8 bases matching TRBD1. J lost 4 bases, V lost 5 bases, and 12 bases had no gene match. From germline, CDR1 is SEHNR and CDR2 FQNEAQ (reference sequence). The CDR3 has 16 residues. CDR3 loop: CASSAGGSGWGTEAFF. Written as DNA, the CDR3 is TGTGCCAGCAGCGCAGGGGGCTCGGGATGGGGCACTGAAGCTTTCTTT.

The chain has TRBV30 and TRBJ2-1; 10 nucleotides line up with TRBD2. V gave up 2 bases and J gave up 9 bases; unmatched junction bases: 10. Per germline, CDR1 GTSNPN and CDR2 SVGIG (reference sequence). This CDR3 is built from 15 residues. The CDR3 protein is CAWSPGKAGGPEQFF. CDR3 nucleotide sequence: TGTGCCTGGAGTCCGGGTAAAGCGGGGGGGCCTGAGCAGTTCTTC.

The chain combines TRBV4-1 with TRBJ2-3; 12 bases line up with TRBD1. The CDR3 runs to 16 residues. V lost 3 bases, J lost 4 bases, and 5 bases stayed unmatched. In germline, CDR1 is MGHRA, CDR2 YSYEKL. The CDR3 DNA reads TGCGCCAGCAGCCACGGGACAGGGGGCGCCTCAGATACGCAGTATTTT. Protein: CASSHGTGGASDTQYF.

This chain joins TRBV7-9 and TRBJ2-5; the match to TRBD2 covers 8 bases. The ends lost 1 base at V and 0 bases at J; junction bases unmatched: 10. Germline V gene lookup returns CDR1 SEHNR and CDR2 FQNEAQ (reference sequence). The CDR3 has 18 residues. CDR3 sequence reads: CASSLVASGRRDQETQYF. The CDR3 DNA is TGTGCCAGCAGCTTAGTGGCTAGCGGGCGAAGGGACCAAGAGACCCAGTACTTC.